A selection of T cell receptor beta chains follows, all from one sample in a study of blood T cell repertoires in COVID-19. Generated by immunoSEQ multiplex PCR, the TCRdb table keeps only in-frame clones and is missing some. The sample has about 140,000 clones, around 84% seen once; the top ten hold about 2.5%. The sequenced sample consisted of peripheral blood. These receptors were obtained from a human donor with acute or convalescent COVID-19. The donor label of this sample is uncertain. Both conserved end residues are part of each CDR3. A D gene is named only where the DNA matches it firmly. A clone size is listed for some rows: how often the clone was seen (once, few, many), or a class if it is expanded.

cdr3_aa cdr3_nt j_call v_call d_call clone_size
CASSRWGTGGNTEAFF TGTGCCAGCAGCCGCTGGGGAACGGGGGGAAACACTGAAGCTTTCTTT TRBJ1-1 TRBV3-1/TRBV3-2 . .
CASSQRRVGNTEAFF TGTGCCAGCAGCCAAAGGCGGGTCGGGAACACTGAAGCTTTCTTT TRBJ1-1 TRBV14 . few
CASSLGGSGSNQPQHF TGTGCCAGCAGTTTAGGAGGGTCAGGGAGCAATCAGCCCCAGCATTTT TRBJ1-5 TRBV28 . few
CASSYKGPFAGELFF TGTGCCAGCAGTTACAAGGGGCCCTTTGCCGGGGAGCTGTTTTTT TRBJ2-2 TRBV6-2/TRBV6-3 . few
CASRETIAKNIQYF TGTGCCAGCAGGGAGACCATAGCCAAAAACATTCAGTACTTC TRBJ2-4 TRBV2 . .
CATSRALTGGPGYTF TGTGCCACCAGCAGAGCCTTAACAGGGGGCCCTGGCTACACCTTC TRBJ1-2 TRBV15 TRBD1 .
CASSILAGNTEAFF TGTGCCAGTAGTATCTTGGCAGGGAACACTGAAGCTTTCTTT TRBJ1-1 TRBV19 . .
CASTLPGHLGDEQYF TGTGCCAGCACGCTTCCGGGACATTTAGGCGACGAGCAGTACTTC TRBJ2-7 TRBV6-5 . .
CASSQGGQAGNTIYF TGCGCCAGCAGCCAAGGAGGACAGGCAGGAAACACCATATATTTT TRBJ1-3 TRBV4-1 TRBD1 few
CASSPITGTNPGTDTQYF TGTGCCAGCAGCCCCATTACCGGGACTAACCCCGGGACAGATACGCAGTATTTT TRBJ2-3 TRBV9 TRBD2 .
CASSQRGAGVNEQFF TGCGCCAGCAGCCAAAGAGGGGCAGGGGTCAATGAGCAGTTCTTC TRBJ2-1 TRBV4-3 . .
CASSEYTYGYTF TGTGCCAGCAGTGAATACACCTATGGCTACACCTTC TRBJ1-2 TRBV2 . .
CASSSGHLNTEAFF TGTGCCAGCAGCTCGGGACACTTGAACACTGAAGCTTTCTTT TRBJ1-1 TRBV6-5 . .
CASTQGQDYYSNQPQHF TGTGCCAGTACGCAGGGACAGGACTACTATAGCAATCAGCCCCAGCATTTT TRBJ1-5 TRBV19 TRBD1 once
CASSWDRLYGYTF TGTGCCAGCAGCTGGGACAGACTCTATGGCTACACCTTC TRBJ1-2 TRBV5-5 TRBD1 .
CASRGPGGTGNTIYF TGTGCCAGCAGAGGGCCAGGGGGGACAGGAAACACCATATATTTT TRBJ1-3 TRBV28 TRBD1 .
CASRDRGLQPQHF TGTGCCAGCAGGGACAGGGGGCTTCAGCCCCAGCATTTT TRBJ1-5 TRBV2 TRBD1 .
CASSVNPGLLYGYTF TGTGCCAGCAGCGTTAACCCAGGACTGCTCTATGGCTACACCTTC TRBJ1-2 TRBV9 . .
CASSLFGRARGYTF TGTGCCAGCAGCTTGTTCGGCAGGGCGAGGGGCTACACCTTC TRBJ1-2 TRBV5-4 . .
CASSLARADEQFF TGTGCCAGCAGCTTAGCCAGGGCCGATGAGCAGTTCTTC TRBJ2-1 TRBV11-2 . .
CASSYSQGTGQPQHF TGTGCCAGCAGTTACTCACAGGGGACGGGTCAGCCCCAGCATTTT TRBJ1-5 TRBV6-2/TRBV6-3 TRBD1 .
CASSQDRQGSSGANVLTF TGCGCCAGCAGCCAAGATCGGCAGGGTAGCTCTGGGGCCAACGTCCTGACTTTC TRBJ2-6 TRBV4-3 . once
CASSEARRGETQYF TGTGCCAGCAGTGAAGCTCGCAGGGGGGAGACCCAGTACTTC TRBJ2-5 TRBV2 TRBD1 .
CASSSGQRNTNSPLHF TGCGCCAGCAGCTCCGGACAGCGAAATACTAATTCACCCCTCCACTTT TRBJ1-6 TRBV5-1 . .
CASSQPSGVGGTEAFF TGTGCCAGCAGCCAACCCTCAGGGGTCGGTGGCACTGAAGCTTTCTTT TRBJ1-1 TRBV3-1/TRBV3-2 . few
CASSFDRADTEAFF TGTGCCAGCAGCTTTGACAGGGCAGACACTGAAGCTTTCTTT TRBJ1-1 TRBV7-9 TRBD1 once
CASVGDGYTF TGTGCCAGCGTGGGCGATGGCTACACCTTC TRBJ1-2 TRBV7-2 . few
CSVQIGSGDSPLHF TGCAGCGTGCAGATAGGGTCAGGGGATTCACCCCTCCACTTT TRBJ1-6 TRBV29-1 . .
CASSFSTASTDTQYF TGTGCCAGCAGTTTCTCTACCGCTAGCACAGATACGCAGTATTTT TRBJ2-3 TRBV27 . .
CASRMGGPNEQFF TGTGCCAGTAGAATGGGGGGTCCCAATGAGCAGTTCTTC TRBJ2-1 TRBV19 . few
CASSASQGGGQNSPLHF TGTGCCAGCAGCGCCTCTCAAGGGGGAGGGCAAAATTCACCCCTCCACTTT TRBJ1-6 TRBV9 . .
CASSRQGAREQYF TGTGCCAGCAGCCGACAGGGGGCTAGGGAGCAGTACTTC TRBJ2-7 TRBV11-2 TRBD1 few
CSVEAGTSPSYGYTF TGCAGCGTTGAGGCCGGGACATCCCCTAGTTATGGCTACACCTTC TRBJ1-2 TRBV29-1 . .
CASSLEGVGGPNTGELFF TGTGCCAGCAGCTTAGAAGGGGTGGGAGGGCCGAACACCGGGGAGCTGTTTTTT TRBJ2-2 TRBV7-2 TRBD2 .
CASSSQGSYEQYF TGTGCCAGCAGTTCCCAGGGATCCTACGAGCAGTACTTC TRBJ2-7 TRBV2 . few
CASSRTVQETQYF TGCGCCAGCAGCCGGACAGTCCAAGAGACCCAGTACTTC TRBJ2-5 TRBV4-3 . once
CASSPSMGQGYEQYF TGTGCCAGCAGCCCGTCCATGGGACAGGGGTACGAGCAGTACTTC TRBJ2-7 TRBV6-5 TRBD1 .
CASSFPVGVTGELFF TGTGCCAGCAGCTTCCCCGTAGGGGTCACCGGGGAGCTGTTTTTT TRBJ2-2 TRBV11-2 . .
CASSIDRGISPPPGYTF TGTGCCAGTAGTATCGACCGAGGGATCTCACCCCCCCCTGGCTACACCTTC TRBJ1-2 TRBV19 . .
CASRQTGGGQPQHF TGTGCCAGCAGACAGACAGGGGGCGGTCAGCCCCAGCATTTT TRBJ1-5 TRBV2 TRBD1 .
CASSATGGAYGYTF TGTGCCAGTAGCGCAACAGGGGGCGCTTATGGCTACACCTTC TRBJ1-2 TRBV19 TRBD1 .
CASSQDWAPTPYNEQFF TGTGCCAGCAGCCAAGATTGGGCGCCTACACCCTACAATGAGCAGTTCTTC TRBJ2-1 TRBV14 . .
CAISGTSGNPSYNEQFF TGTGCCATCAGTGGAACTAGCGGAAACCCCTCCTACAATGAGCAGTTCTTC TRBJ2-1 TRBV10-3 TRBD2 few
CASSLERGEAFF TGCGCCAGCAGCTTGGAAAGAGGTGAAGCTTTCTTT TRBJ1-1 TRBV5-1 . .
CASTQGGALGTQYF TGTGCCAGCACCCAGGGGGGGGCCCTGGGTACGCAGTATTTT TRBJ2-3 TRBV3-1/TRBV3-2 . .
CASSPNTEAFF TGTGCCAGTAGTCCAAACACTGAAGCTTTCTTT TRBJ1-1 TRBV19 . once
CASSQDLNYGYTF TGCGCCAGCAGCCAAGATCTAAACTATGGCTACACCTTC TRBJ1-2 TRBV4-3 . .
CASSLAPGGTEAFF TGTGCCAGCAGCTTAGCCCCAGGGGGCACTGAAGCTTTCTTT TRBJ1-1 TRBV11-2 TRBD1 .
CASSIAGGIYNEQFF TGTGCCAGCAGCATAGCGGGGGGGATCTACAATGAGCAGTTCTTC TRBJ2-1 TRBV9 TRBD2 .
CASSRGQGLQETQYF TGTGCCAGCAGCCGGGGACAGGGTTTGCAAGAGACCCAGTACTTC TRBJ2-5 TRBV11-2 TRBD1 .
CASSLTETEAFF TGTGCCAGCAGTTTGACGGAGACTGAAGCTTTCTTT TRBJ1-1 TRBV12-3/TRBV12-4 . .
CASSPGTGGSPLHF TGTGCCAGCTCACCCGGGACAGGGGGATCACCCCTCCACTTT TRBJ1-6 TRBV18 TRBD1 .
CARGQSSGNTIYF TGTGCCAGAGGACAGAGCTCTGGAAACACCATATATTTT TRBJ1-3 TRBV2 . .
CASSLVGSPNTEAFF TGTGCCAGCAGCTTGGTCGGTTCCCCCAACACTGAAGCTTTCTTT TRBJ1-1 TRBV5-6 . .
CASSIGTGALEAFF TGTGCCAGTAGTATAGGGACAGGGGCCCTTGAAGCTTTCTTT TRBJ1-1 TRBV19 TRBD1 .
CASSPIRVATNEKLFF TGTGCCAGCTCACCCATTCGGGTCGCAACTAATGAAAAACTGTTTTTT TRBJ1-4 TRBV18 . .
CASSHGGNTEAFF TGTGCCAGCAGCCACGGAGGGAACACTGAAGCTTTCTTT TRBJ1-1 TRBV11-1 . .
CASSYSAVFTEAFF TGTGCCAGCAGTTACTCGGCCGTCTTTACTGAAGCTTTCTTT TRBJ1-1 TRBV6-2/TRBV6-3 . .
CASLQAGSQETQYF TGTGCCAGCCTCCAGGCGGGATCCCAAGAGACCCAGTACTTC TRBJ2-5 TRBV11-1 . once
CASSSQGTDTQYF TGTGCCAGCAGTTCACAGGGCACAGATACGCAGTATTTT TRBJ2-3 TRBV6-6 . .